This T cell receptor beta chain was identified in a study of metastatic and nonmetastatic thyroid tumors. Study-level information: Thyroid patients, malignant and benign, had repertoires compared across blood and tumor or nodule tissue.

TCRdb ran MiXCR on the PCR reads. The sample carries 35,000 to 40,000 clones, under 25% recorded once. V lost 5 bases and J lost 4; bases outside the gene matches: 15. The CDR3 runs 17 residues. From germline, CDR1 is MNHEY and CDR2 SVGEGT. No patient received treatment before thyroid surgery. Source material: blood. The chain couples TRBV6-2 or TRBV6-3 to TRBJ2-3; 7 positions match TRBD1. The receptor was isolated from a female donor with papillary thyroid cancer or a benign thyroid nodule (not recorded which). Some clones in this sample may be carry-over from other donors' samples. The CDR3 spells CASSHYGDSQVADTQYF. DNA for the CDR3: TGTGCCAGCAGTCATTACGGGGACAGCCAGGTGGCAGATACGCAGTATTTT.